This passage covers 9 T cell receptor beta chains from one sample sequenced in a study of T cell repertoires in cytomegalovirus infection. A single record per CDR3 protein comes from TCRdb applying MiXCR to the reads. Of some 300,000 distinct CDR3 sequences listed, roughly a tenth were seen once; the top ten hold around 2.6%. Sequencing input: PBMCs. These receptor sequences come from a human donor in good health (CMV status not recorded). Some clones in this sample may be carry-over from other donors' samples.

This sequence joins TRBV6-5 and TRBJ2-5; possibly TRBD1 for D (6 bases). From germline, CDR1 is MNHEY and CDR2 SVGAGI. The CDR3 is made up of 13 amino acids. The V end lost 2 bases, the J end lost 5 bases, and 9 bases lay between the germline ends. In DNA, the CDR3 is TGTGCCAGCAGTTACAGTACAGGGGAGACCCAGTACTTC. It is translated as CASSYSTGETQYF.

This clonotype has at least ten counts. The chain recombines TRBV28 with TRBJ2-6; weak D call: TRBD1 (7 bases). V was pared by 5 bases and J by 1 base, with 18 bases between. Germline lookup yields CDR1 MDHEN and CDR2 SYDVKM. This CDR3 is 18 amino acids long. CDR3 sequence: CASSTARGAFSGANVLTF. CDR3 DNA: TGTGCCAGCAGTACCGCCAGGGGGGCGTTTTCTGGGGCCAACGTCCTGACTTTC. The whole variable domain, filled in from reference TRBV28 and TRBJ2-6, reads DVKVTQSSRYLVKRTGEKVFLECVQDMDHENMFWYRQDPGLGLRLIYFSYDVKMKEKGDIPEGYSVSREKKERFSLILESASTNQTSMYLCASSTARGAFSGANVLTFGAGSRLTVL.

The chain couples TRBV5-1 to TRBJ1-5, with unresolved D. The CDR3 is made up of 13 amino acids. The ends were cut back, 4 bases at V and 7 bases at J, with 12 bases in the middle. Germline V gene lookup returns CDR1 SGHRS and CDR2 YFSETQ. The CDR3 nucleotides are TGCGCCAGCAGCGAAGGACCCGGCCAGCCCCAGCATTTT. Translation gives CASSEGPGQPQHF.

There are many counts of this clonotype. The chain links TRBV4-1 to TRBJ1-4; TRBD1 is a possible D gene (6 bases). Germline CDR1 is MGHRA and CDR2 is YSYEKL. This CDR3 is built from 15 residues. Trimming cost V 1 base and J 8 bases, with 14 bases left between them. CDR3 in amino acids: CASSQVRGAREKLFF. The CDR3 coding sequence is TGCGCCAGCAGCCAAGTTCGGGGGGCGCGAGAAAAACTGTTTTTT.

This clonotype was picked up many times. CDR3 loop: CSAPTRGVGGETQYF. The CDR3 bases are TGCAGTGCCCCCACGAGAGGGGTAGGTGGTGAGACCCAGTACTTC. The chain employs TRBV20-1 and TRBJ2-5, with D perhaps given as TRBD1 or TRBD2 (5 bases each). V was clipped by 6 bases and J by 5 bases, with 22 bases between them. Germline CDR1 and CDR2: DFQATT and SNEGSKA (reference sequence). The length of the CDR3 is 15 residues.

This sequence joins TRBV20-1 and TRBJ2-7; no clear D. Trimming shortened V by 6 bases and J by 2 bases, and 14 bases separated the two germline ends. The CDR3 sequence is 13 residues long. Germline V lookup: CDR1 DFQATT, CDR2 SNEGSKA (reference sequence). DNA for the CDR3: TGCAGTGCAACTGGGAAGGCAGCCTACGAGCAGTACTTC. Translated: CSATGKAAYEQYF.

This clonotype was observed at least ten times. The chain employs TRBV5-5 and TRBJ1-5; 10 nucleotides align to TRBD1. This CDR3 is 14 amino acids long. CDR1 and CDR2 (germline): SGHKS, YYEKEE (reference sequence). The junction had 2 bases not matched to a gene; V was cut back by 0 bases and J by 8 bases. The CDR3 sequence is CASSLGQGAEPQHF. The CDR3, as DNA: TGTGCCAGCAGCTTGGGACAGGGGGCTGAGCCCCAGCATTTT.

This chain joins TRBV6-5 and TRBJ2-7; no clear D. This CDR3 is 14 amino acids long. CDR1 is MNHEY, CDR2 SVGAGI, per germline. Trimming removed 0 bases at V and 3 bases at J, with 9 bases between. Written as DNA, the CDR3 is TGTGCCAGCAGTTACTCTAGAGATAGCTACGAGCAGTACGTC. Encoded protein: CASSYSRDSYEQYV.

This clonotype occurred many times. The rearrangement links TRBV6-2 or TRBV6-3 to TRBJ1-2; D is perhaps TRBD1 (5 bases). Trimming stripped 6 bases from V and 6 bases from J, with 14 bases between. The CDR3 runs to 13 residues. Germline assignment: CDR1 MNHEY and CDR2 SVGEGT. CDR3 coding DNA: TGTGCCAGCAGCCGCGCAGGGAGCCATGGCTACACCTTC. It encodes CASSRAGSHGYTF.